The rows below give T cell receptor beta chains drawn from one sample of a study of blood T cell repertoires in COVID-19. Profiled with immunoSEQ multiplex PCR; TCRdb holds only in-frame clones, not every one. This sample carries 170,000 or so clones, roughly 90% of them seen once, and the ten largest clones take around 6.7%. The sample was PBMCs or T cells enriched from blood (not recorded which). The receptors derive from a woman in her forties or fifties who had recovered from COVID-19. Both conserved end residues are trimmed from each CDR3. Fields, in order: J gene, V gene, CDR3 protein.

J gene: TRBJ2-1; V gene: TRBV11-3; CDR3 protein: ASRGGAREQF
J gene: TRBJ2-1; V gene: TRBV6-5; CDR3 protein: ASRGRGQAEQF
J gene: TRBJ1-5; V gene: TRBV19; CDR3 protein: ASSIGQGGNQPQH
J gene: TRBJ2-1; V gene: TRBV2; CDR3 protein: ASRAGPYSYNEQF
J gene: TRBJ1-2; V gene: TRBV10-3; CDR3 protein: AIRGGPSGGYT
J gene: TRBJ2-2; V gene: TRBV12-5; CDR3 protein: ASGLGGKDRLNTGELF
J gene: TRBJ2-5; V gene: TRBV5-1; CDR3 protein: ASSASGTGVGETQY
J gene: TRBJ2-5; V gene: TRBV7-9; CDR3 protein: ASSWGVAKTQY
J gene: TRBJ1-6; V gene: TRBV7-9; CDR3 protein: ASSPDRNSPLH
J gene: TRBJ1-2; V gene: TRBV12-3/TRBV12-4; CDR3 protein: ASSPYDRYGYT
J gene: TRBJ2-7; V gene: TRBV13; CDR3 protein: ASRRGGGNPYEQY
J gene: TRBJ1-2; V gene: TRBV7-9; CDR3 protein: ASSLGGQGNYGYT
J gene: TRBJ1-3; V gene: TRBV9; CDR3 protein: ASSPGDSSGNTIY
J gene: TRBJ1-1; V gene: TRBV5-1; CDR3 protein: ASSLTPTGGVNTEAF
J gene: TRBJ1-6; V gene: TRBV19; CDR3 protein: ASSITSELSPLH
J gene: TRBJ1-2; V gene: TRBV5-1; CDR3 protein: ASSQNPGQGEGYT
J gene: TRBJ2-7; V gene: TRBV6-5; CDR3 protein: ASSWDSYEQY
J gene: TRBJ1-2; V gene: TRBV19; CDR3 protein: ASSIPGASGYT
J gene: TRBJ1-4; V gene: TRBV2; CDR3 protein: AKKTGVASTNEKLF
J gene: TRBJ2-1; V gene: TRBV11-2; CDR3 protein: ASSFGVGRVDEQF
J gene: TRBJ1-2; V gene: TRBV18; CDR3 protein: ASSQGPQGLGSNYGYT
J gene: TRBJ2-3; V gene: TRBV24-1; CDR3 protein: ATSDLLGFNTDTQY
J gene: TRBJ2-2; V gene: TRBV5-1; CDR3 protein: ASSLVLANTGELF
J gene: TRBJ2-7; V gene: TRBV6-2/TRBV6-3; CDR3 protein: ASSFPGEQY
J gene: TRBJ2-3; V gene: TRBV5-4; CDR3 protein: ASSLPTQRGVGKDTQY
J gene: TRBJ1-5; V gene: TRBV6-5; CDR3 protein: ASSYRGDQPQH
J gene: TRBJ2-1; V gene: TRBV7-2; CDR3 protein: ASSLGPGSYNEQF
J gene: TRBJ1-4; V gene: TRBV12-5; CDR3 protein: ASGLVSSTNEKLF
J gene: TRBJ1-6; V gene: TRBV4-3; CDR3 protein: ASSPEPGRGNSPLH
J gene: TRBJ2-5; V gene: TRBV18; CDR3 protein: ASSTGQGIETQY
J gene: TRBJ2-7; V gene: TRBV29-1; CDR3 protein: SVEDRSYEQY
J gene: TRBJ1-2; V gene: TRBV24-1; CDR3 protein: ATSDPRTGERPYGYT
J gene: TRBJ1-4; V gene: TRBV3-1/TRBV3-2; CDR3 protein: ASSIGGSGAEKLF
J gene: TRBJ2-6; V gene: TRBV6-4; CDR3 protein: VSSEIGGSGANVLT
J gene: TRBJ2-1; V gene: TRBV24-1; CDR3 protein: ATSPLAVSSYNEQF
J gene: TRBJ2-5; V gene: TRBV11-2; CDR3 protein: ASGLGAGRMAQY
J gene: TRBJ1-5; V gene: TRBV10-3; CDR3 protein: AISESTGSNQPQH
J gene: TRBJ2-1; V gene: TRBV19; CDR3 protein: ATLGHDTNEQF
J gene: TRBJ2-5; V gene: TRBV9; CDR3 protein: ASSVSGGLVETQY
J gene: TRBJ2-1; V gene: TRBV9; CDR3 protein: ASSPRERWLYNEQF
J gene: TRBJ2-1; V gene: TRBV7-8; CDR3 protein: ASSQTGGAWNEQF
J gene: TRBJ1-5; V gene: TRBV21-1; CDR3 protein: ASSPLDRGHSNQPQH
J gene: TRBJ1-4; V gene: TRBV25-1; CDR3 protein: ASSPSAGRNEKLF
J gene: TRBJ2-2; V gene: TRBV4-2; CDR3 protein: ASSQAGGELF
J gene: TRBJ2-6; V gene: TRBV14; CDR3 protein: ASSRVRGANVLT
J gene: TRBJ2-7; V gene: TRBV27; CDR3 protein: ASSLSYGTGLYEQY
J gene: TRBJ1-1; V gene: TRBV12-3/TRBV12-4; CDR3 protein: ASRSPGITEAF
J gene: TRBJ1-1; V gene: TRBV6-6; CDR3 protein: ASRYQGSSDTEAF
J gene: TRBJ2-7; V gene: TRBV6-2/TRBV6-3; CDR3 protein: ASSYSDTYEQY
J gene: TRBJ1-1; V gene: TRBV29-1; CDR3 protein: SVGVQGMLTEAF
J gene: TRBJ2-5; V gene: TRBV4-1; CDR3 protein: ASSQPDRAKETQY
J gene: TRBJ2-5; V gene: TRBV5-1; CDR3 protein: ASSLGGGETQY
J gene: TRBJ1-2; V gene: TRBV10-2; CDR3 protein: ASSPGTGVGGYT
J gene: TRBJ2-2; V gene: TRBV5-1; CDR3 protein: ASSFSGTGGSSGELF
J gene: TRBJ1-5; V gene: TRBV7-2; CDR3 protein: ASSLRPGENQPQH